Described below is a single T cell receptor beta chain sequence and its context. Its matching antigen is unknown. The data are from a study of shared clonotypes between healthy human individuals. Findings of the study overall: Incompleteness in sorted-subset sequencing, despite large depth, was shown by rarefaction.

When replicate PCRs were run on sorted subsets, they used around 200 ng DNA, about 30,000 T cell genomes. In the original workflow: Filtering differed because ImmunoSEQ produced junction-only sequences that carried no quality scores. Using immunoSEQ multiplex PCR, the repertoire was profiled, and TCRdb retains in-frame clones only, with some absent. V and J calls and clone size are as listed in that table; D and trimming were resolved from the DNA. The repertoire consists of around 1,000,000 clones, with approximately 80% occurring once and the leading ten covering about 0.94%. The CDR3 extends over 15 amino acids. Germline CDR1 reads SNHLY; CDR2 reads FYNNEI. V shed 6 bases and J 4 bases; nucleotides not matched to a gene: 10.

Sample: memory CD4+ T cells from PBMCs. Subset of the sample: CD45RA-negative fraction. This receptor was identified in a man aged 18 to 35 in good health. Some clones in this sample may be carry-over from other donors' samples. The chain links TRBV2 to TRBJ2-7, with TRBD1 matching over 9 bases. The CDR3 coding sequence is TGTGCCAGCAGGGGGCCCGGGACAGGGACTTACGAGCAGTACTTC. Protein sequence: CASRGPGTGTYEQYF.